This T cell receptor (beta chain) was documented in a study of cytomegalovirus exposure and HLA in healthy donors (TCRdb year 2017). Broadly, across the study: An earlier analysis of a few hundred of the donors reported about 260 Gb of sequence data and 117 million unique TCR beta sequences obtained from about 180 million T cells. An early release covering over 500 HLA-typed donors comprised 250 to 350 gigabases of sequencing data and approximately 85 million unique TCR sequences. The genetic ancestry cluster associated with self-reported Caucasian donors included over 80% of the approximately 400 genotyped donors. The study aimed to test whether signatures of past pathogen exposure could be identified by cataloging public T cell receptors. Using immunosequencing, the study profiled T cell repertoires from roughly 650 subjects and related those repertoires to cytomegalovirus serostatus. Besides the first cohort of around 700 subjects, a separate validation cohort made up of 90 to 150 different subjects was used. The study combined high-throughput TCR immunosequencing, statistical association of individual TCRs with disease status, and machine learning to predict cytomegalovirus infection status. In a later analysis, previously published TCR beta repertoires from about 670 donors were re-analyzed and high-resolution HLA genotyping was added so that TCR occurrence patterns could be studied. In the later analysis, no new phenotypic data were used to find candidate immune exposures; instead, reliance was placed on TCR beta sequences and their occurrence across donors. To decide whether each TCR beta V gene segment behaved as functional or pseudogenic, an earlier analysis of some 600 of the donors relied on high-throughput TCR beta sequencing. Donor age, sex, ethnicity and CMV serostatus were compiled together with the repertoire data. In a later genetic analysis, genome-wide SNP genotypes for about three fifths of the 666 donors were used, and that subset was treated as a discovery cohort. All discovery cohort repertoires had been generated on a single sequencing platform. Class I and class II HLA loci were covered by the typing at four-digit resolution. The number of donors typed differed by locus, with about 629-640 for A, B, C, DRB1 and DQB1, roughly 520 for DQA1, 600 to 610 for DPA1, and 400 to 490 for DPB1. A handful of DR-DQ haplotypes were handled as single units for association and clustering because linkage in the cohort was strong. Among about 370 genotyped donors of the cohort, an average of around 250,000 unique TCR beta nucleotide sequences was sequenced per donor, of which roughly 18% were non-productive. What the authors observed across the whole study: Presence/absence analyses assumed roughly uniform sequencing depth across donors, an assumption that may not hold. In a later analysis, TCR association rates were found to vary across HLA loci, with the most associated TCRs seen for DRB1 alleles and the fewest for HLA-C alleles. In vitro tests confirmed that a few of the cytomegalovirus-associated TCR beta chains recognize cytomegalovirus antigens. Some IMGT-functional V segments, including TRBV6-2 and TRBV6-3, could not be distinguished by the 87-base-pair reads and were therefore excluded. A cluster of highly shared sequence variants was judged likely to be a technical artifact of the sequencing pipeline. In a later analysis, HLA-associated TCR beta chains were found to be more clonally expanded and to have lower generation probabilities than equally common non-associated chains. An earlier analysis of around 600 of the donors showed that most TCR beta V segments appeared in productive rearrangements either about 87% or about 30% of the time, which broadly matched IMGT annotations. The classifier was reported to diagnose cytomegalovirus status with high specificity and sensitivity in both the original and validation cohorts. Specific HLA alleles were associated with 16,951 TCR beta sequences at a false discovery rate of 0.05 in a later analysis. In the study, about 150 TCR beta chains were listed as associated with cytomegalovirus. Because counts were too low, fewer than 20 rarely observed V segments, including chromosome 9 orphons, were excluded from the earlier analysis of 587 of the donors. Linkage disequilibrium might explain the correlated functional status among segregating V segments, but an unknown experimental factor could not be ruled out. The authors suggested that the approach could potentially be extended to other disease states and immunological phenotypes. A further reported finding was that TCR beta sequences accurately predicted the HLA-A and HLA-B alleles for most subjects in the first cohort. The only immune exposure information available for the cohort was CMV serostatus. This cohort had only TCR beta chains sequenced, and the lack of alpha or paired-chain data limited which features could be detected. Across donors, most TCR sequences were observed very rarely, whereas some public TCRs were present in many individuals. In a later genetic analysis, fewer N-insertions in productive TCRs were reported among donors in an Asian-associated ancestry cluster than the approximately 710-donor mean. In a later genetic analysis, a missense DCLRE1C variant was associated with V-gene and J-gene trimming of TCR beta chains, and the association was replicated in an independent cohort. Because HLA typing was unavailable for some donors at each locus, only the typed subset was used in association tests. A later analysis found that most CMV-associated TCR beta chains appeared HLA-restricted, with HLA associations seemingly driven largely by CMV exposure. Several of the top co-occurrence clusters appeared to be linked to parvovirus B19, influenza, CMV and Epstein-Barr virus, according to a later analysis. Strong co-occurrence of HLA alleles, especially DR and DQ, made assigning TCR associations to individual alleles difficult.

The library came from the immunoSEQ multiplex PCR assay. A mixture of 60 forward primers for TCR Vbeta segments and 13 reverse primers for TCR Jbeta segments was used in the multiplex PCR. A multiplex PCR assay on genomic DNA amplified the CDR3 region of rearranged TCR beta genes. Amplified TCR beta libraries were sequenced as 87-base-pair reads on the Illumina HiSeq System. The study's own analysis went as follows. A later analysis counted about 76 million unique TCR beta chains across the 670 or so repertoires, and 10 million to 11 million of these chains were shared by at least two donors. Raw reads were error-corrected and collapsed into unique sequences with a nearest-neighbor algorithm that merged closely related sequences to remove PCR and sequencing errors. To assign V, D and J gene segments, CDR3 sequences were aligned to IMGT reference sequences. For a sequence to be retained, at least a six-nucleotide match to both a V gene segment and a J gene segment was required. Rearrangements were classified as productive when the CDR3 lacked stop codons and remained in frame with V and J, and all other rearrangements were classified as non-productive. CDR3 was defined by IMGT convention, running from the second conserved V-encoded cysteine to the conserved J-encoded phenylalanine. The earlier analysis of 587 of the donors excluded sequences that lacked an unambiguous match to a single V gene segment. An earlier analysis of around 600 of the donors classified V segments as functional when productive rearrangements were above 56.7% and as segregating when the standard deviation between donors was above 5%. To diagnose cytomegalovirus status from the catalog of TCR beta chain sequences, a statistical classification framework was built. In a later analysis, TCR nucleotide sequences were compared against IMGT/GENE-DB human TR gene sequences so that V and J genes could be assigned. A later analysis assigned CDR3 sequences and most-parsimonious VDJ recombination scenarios with the TCRdist pipeline. A later analysis defined each TCR beta chain by its CDR3 amino acid sequence plus V-gene family, and excluded reads lacking a unique V-gene family. To address suspected cross-contamination and a sequencing artifact, a later analysis removed roughly 580 highly shared, low-generation-probability nucleotide sequences. For each public chain, a later analysis derived a clonal expansion index from normalized ranks of inferred template counts within each repertoire. In a later analysis, generation probabilities were computed using a VDJ recombination model fitted to out-of-frame rearrangements, and the results were checked against IGoR. A later analysis scored TCR-TCR, TCR-HLA and TCR-CMV co-occurrence with hypergeometric tests, applying a repertoire-size bias correction to TCR pairs. To estimate false discovery rates, a later analysis permuted the HLA or CMV assignments 20 times. In a later analysis, co-occurring TCRs were grouped with DBSCAN, and TCRdist sequence similarity was added when clustering was performed within HLA-allele-positive subsets. Repertoires with fewer than 30,000 or more than 120,000 public chains, plus five repertoires with anomalous nucleotide sharing, were excluded from co-occurrence clustering. In TCRdb, the immuneACCESS table is reduced to in-frame sequences with V and J assigned. These tables do not hold every clone; where another copy was compared, an unresolved V gene accounts for under half, and the others remain unexplained. V and J calls plus clone size are reproduced from that table; the DNA served to infer D and trimming. A total of 170,000 or so clones appear in this sample, roughly 80% of them only once. The ten most abundant clones make up more than 5.5% of the sample.

The germline V gene (reference sequence) provides CDR1 LNHDA and CDR2 SQIVND. Trimming takes 3 bases off V and 5 bases off J; junction bases not matched to a gene: 3. Including cysteine and phenylalanine, the CDR3 has 13 amino acids. CDR3 DNA only is kept here, 39 bases in frame from base 1. In regard to this clone: The antigen this receptor binds is unknown. Base qualities are not provided; no much larger clone lies one nucleotide away.

The cohort consisted of hundreds of healthy bone marrow donors. At the time of sampling, all cohort members were nominally healthy, though unrecorded immune exposures were likely present. The donor tested CMV seropositive, placing the donor among the 310 or so seropositive members of the cohort. A peripheral blood sample was collected from each donor, and TCR beta sequencing was performed on peripheral blood mononuclear cells. The Qiagen DNeasy Blood Extraction Kit was used to extract genomic DNA from the blood cell samples. Here the chain combines TRBV19 and TRBJ1-1; TRBD1 fits 7 bases in the junction. Sequenced sample: PBMCs. The clonotype comes from a man aged 30 to 39 in good health and CMV-seropositive. The bases are TGTGCCAGTAGTATGACAGGGTCGACTGAAGCTTTCTTT. It encodes CASSMTGSTEAFF.